The 2 T cell receptor beta chains below all came from one sample that was sequenced in a study of cytomegalovirus exposure and HLA in healthy donors. PCR used 60 Vbeta primers and 13 Jbeta primers. Data came from immunoSEQ multiplex PCR; TCRdb stores just in-frame clones and leaves some out. The sample lists 180,000 or so clones, 70% to 80% occurring once. Material for sequencing was PBMCs. The receptors shown here come from a man aged 18 to 35 in good health and CMV-seronegative.

The chain has TRBV28 and TRBJ1-2; 8 bases are shared with TRBD1. The CDR3 runs to 15 residues. The V gene's germline CDR1 is MDHEN and CDR2 SYDVKM. The V and J ends lost 6 bases and 6 bases, in that order; junction bases with no gene match: 12. CDR3 in DNA: TGTGCCAGCAGCTTCCCCGCGGGACAGGTCGATGGCTACACCTTC. Translating it yields CASSFPAGQVDGYTF.

This clone was found a few times. The chain has TRBV9 and TRBJ2-7; 7 bases are a match to TRBD1. The CDR3 is 15 residues long. Germline CDR1 and CDR2: SGDLS and YYNGEE. V lost 0 bases, J lost 5 bases, and 8 bases stayed unmatched. CDR3 sequence: CASSVGSRGIDEQYF. CDR3 bases: TGTGCCAGCAGCGTAGGCAGCAGGGGGATCGACGAGCAGTACTTC.